Listed below are T cell receptor beta chains from one sample, sequenced in a study of CD8 T cells in ankylosing spondylitis. MiXCR was run by TCRdb on the 5' RACE reads, yielding one entry per CDR3 protein. The sample carries fewer than 250,000 distinct CDR3 sequences, 32% recorded once. Source material: blood, either unsorted or a sorted T cell fraction (not recorded which). These receptors were obtained from a male donor with ankylosing spondylitis or in good health (not recorded which). Each CDR3 is given without its conserved first and last residue. The order of the fields is V gene, CDR3 protein.

>TRBV5-1
ASSLEGVGNPYEQY
>TRBV20-1
SARDKGARDTGELF
>TRBV9
ASSVRDMGVLGEQF
>TRBV6-5
ASSYGAPYEQY
>TRBV12-3/TRBV12-4
ASSPTGVFDYEQF
>TRBV9
ASSGVGSYEQY
>TRBV5-1
ASSFSGTGYEQY
>TRBV7-6
ASSLLLRTGERDTQY
>TRBV20-1
SGLSAEETQY
>TRBV15
ATSSMDGETQY
>TRBV7-9
ASSLAGGQGGEQY
>TRBV29-1
SVEEANTEAF
>TRBV12-3/TRBV12-4
ASAPSSYNEQF
>TRBV11-2
ASSSAPGTSGGLSYEQY
>TRBV11-2
ASSSTGASQETQY
>TRBV2
ASSEAWGYNEQF
>TRBV7-9
ASSLVAGLEQY
>TRBV12-3/TRBV12-4
ASSSPVSSYNEQF
>TRBV28
ASSATGIGLALTDTQY
>TRBV7-2
ASSFRGHQNEQY
>TRBV18
ASSPGQGGLYEQF
>TRBV5-1
ASSGLGPGDVTPLH
>TRBV20-1
SASRTAQETQY
>TRBV20-1
SARDGGTKETQY
>TRBV10-3
AISEPDRLGYT
>TRBV7-9
ASSLDLDEQY
>TRBV7-6
ASSSYREETQY
>TRBV2
ASSVPTKQY
>TRBV12-3/TRBV12-4
ASREGQKETQY
>TRBV20-1
SARDPASPYNEQF
>TRBV10-3
AISESETRQY
>TRBV12-3/TRBV12-4
ASSWGKGGADTQY
>TRBV5-1
ASSAGGTSNEQF
>TRBV20-1
SAEPRDGQETQY
>TRBV27
ASSPRRGTDTQY
>TRBV12-1
ASGVAGGRREYEQY
>TRBV12-3/TRBV12-4
ASSPDWDEQF
>TRBV27
ASSKGFNSYEQY
>TRBV9
ASSVWLAENSGTDTQY
>TRBV4-2
ASSQAENQPQH
>TRBV20-1
SGWDSETQY
>TRBV9
ASSPGGDTGELF
>TRBV6-1
ASRPGQFLPYEQY
>TRBV5-1
ASSLGSGGETQY
>TRBV2
ASCTLGGSNYGYT
>TRBV5-5
ASSTGEPPDT
>TRBV15
ATSRDRRGTQY
>TRBV29-1
SVNLQGAGTEAF
>TRBV7-8
ASSFVDRIGYNEQF
>TRBV3-1
ASSQGQLGSPLH
>TRBV20-1
SASYGYT
>TRBV20-1
SARDSLFSGSNQPQH